This T cell receptor beta chain was sequenced in a study of low-dose radiotherapy and immunotherapy resistance in tumors. Study as a whole: Over 26 weeks, cohort 2 got 1 Gy every two weeks, reaching 13 Gy.

This clonotype showed up just once. Both TCRalpha and TCRbeta chains were reverse transcribed with V-gene-specific primers. TCRs were amplified for roughly 20 PCR cycles with a constant-region primer and V-primer adapter. The isolated mRNA underwent amplification through in vitro transcription. TCRdb reprocessed the reads via MiXCR and lists one record per CDR3 protein. The profile covers fewer than 20,000 distinct CDR3 sequences, with around two thirds appearing a single time and around 10% taken by the ten largest. This CDR3 spans 14 amino acids. The V segment lost 2 bases and the J segment 5 bases; nucleotides outside the gene matches: 3. Germline values: CDR1 MNHNY, CDR2 SVGAGI (reference sequence).

This receptor was obtained from a human donor with advanced metastatic prostate, ovarian, gallbladder or colorectal cancer (not recorded which). This table probably holds off-target reads from a library built for another chain. V usage is TRBV6-6 and J usage is TRBJ1-5, with 7 bases matching TRBD1. CDR3 amino acids: CASSYDRDDQPQHF. The CDR3 DNA sequence: TGTGCCAGCAGTTACGACAGGGATGATCAGCCCCAGCATTTT.